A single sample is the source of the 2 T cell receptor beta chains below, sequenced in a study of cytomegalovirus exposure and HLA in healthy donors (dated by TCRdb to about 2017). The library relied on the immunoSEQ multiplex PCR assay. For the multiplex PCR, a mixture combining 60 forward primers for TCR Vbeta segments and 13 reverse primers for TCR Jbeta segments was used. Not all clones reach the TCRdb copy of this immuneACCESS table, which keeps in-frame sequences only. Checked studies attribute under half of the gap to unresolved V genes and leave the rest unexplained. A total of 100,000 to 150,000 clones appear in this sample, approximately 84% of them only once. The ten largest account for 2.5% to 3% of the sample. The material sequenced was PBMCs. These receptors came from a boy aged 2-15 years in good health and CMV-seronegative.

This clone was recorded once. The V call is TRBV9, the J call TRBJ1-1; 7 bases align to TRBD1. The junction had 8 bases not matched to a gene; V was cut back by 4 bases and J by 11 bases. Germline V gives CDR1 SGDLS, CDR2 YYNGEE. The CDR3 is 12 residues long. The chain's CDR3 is CASSKTGLEAFF. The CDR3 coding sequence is TGTGCCAGCAGCAAGACAGGGCTCGAGGCTTTCTTT. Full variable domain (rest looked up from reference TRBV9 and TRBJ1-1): DSGVTQTPKHLITATGQRVTLRCSPRSGDLSVYWYQQSLDQGLQFLIQYYNGEERAKGNILERFSAQQFPDLHSELNLSSLELGDSALYFCASSKTGLEAFFGQGTRLTVV.

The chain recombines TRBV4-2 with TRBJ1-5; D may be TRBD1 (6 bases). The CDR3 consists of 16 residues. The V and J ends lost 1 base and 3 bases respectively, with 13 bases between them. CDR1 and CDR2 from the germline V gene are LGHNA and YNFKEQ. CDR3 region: CASSQVGGGVNQPQHF. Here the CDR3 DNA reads TGTGCCAGCAGCCAAGTGGGAGGGGGGGTCAATCAGCCCCAGCATTTT.